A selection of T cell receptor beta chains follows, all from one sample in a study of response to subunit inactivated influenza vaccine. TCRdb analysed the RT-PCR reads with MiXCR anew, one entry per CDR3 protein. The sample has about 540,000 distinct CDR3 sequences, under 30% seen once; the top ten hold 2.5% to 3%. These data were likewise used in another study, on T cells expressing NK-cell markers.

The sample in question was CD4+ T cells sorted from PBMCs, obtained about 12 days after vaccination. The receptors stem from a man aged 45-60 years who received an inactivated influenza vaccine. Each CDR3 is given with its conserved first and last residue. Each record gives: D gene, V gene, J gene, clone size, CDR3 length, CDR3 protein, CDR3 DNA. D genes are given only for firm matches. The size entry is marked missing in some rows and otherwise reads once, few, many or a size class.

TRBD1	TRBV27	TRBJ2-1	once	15	CASSLGQEAYNEQFF	TGTGCCAGCAGTTTAGGACAGGAGGCCTACAATGAGCAGTTCTTC
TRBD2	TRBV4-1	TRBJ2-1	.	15	CASSHSSGGYNEQFF	TGCGCCAGCAGCCACTCTAGCGGGGGCTACAATGAGCAGTTCTTC
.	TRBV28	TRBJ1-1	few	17	CASSLHRVGDINTEAFF	TGTGCCAGCAGTTTACACCGGGTAGGGGATATAAACACTGAAGCTTTCTTT
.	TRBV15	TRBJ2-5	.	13	CATSRRSADTQYF	TGTGCCACCAGCAGAAGGTCGGCCGACACCCAGTACTTC
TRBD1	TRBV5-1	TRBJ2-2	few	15	CASSWGQIPTGELFF	TGCGCCAGCAGCTGGGGACAGATCCCTACCGGGGAGCTGTTTTTT
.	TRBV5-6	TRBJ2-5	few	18	CASSPTSWENAFQETQYF	TGTGCCAGCAGCCCGACCTCCTGGGAAAACGCATTTCAAGAGACCCAGTACTTC
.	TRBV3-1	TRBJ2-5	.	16	CASSHLGGPTAETQYF	TGTGCCAGCAGCCATTTGGGGGGGCCTACGGCGGAGACCCAGTACTTC
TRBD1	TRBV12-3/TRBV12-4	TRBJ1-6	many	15	CASRETGGAGSPLHF	TGTGCCAGCAGGGAGACAGGGGGCGCAGGATCACCCCTCCACTTT
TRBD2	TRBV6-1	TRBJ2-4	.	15	CASSSVASGGYIQYF	TGTGCCAGCAGCTCCGTTGCTAGCGGGGGATACATTCAGTACTTC
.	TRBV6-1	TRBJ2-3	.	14	CASSAGLLYDTQYF	TGTGCCAGCAGTGCCGGACTTTTATATGATACGCAGTATTTT
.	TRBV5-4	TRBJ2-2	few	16	CASSLGRGLNTGELFF	TGTGCCAGCAGCTTGGGTAGGGGCCTTAACACCGGGGAGCTGTTTTTT
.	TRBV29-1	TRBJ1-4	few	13	CSVVGRANEKLFF	TGCAGCGTTGTGGGGAGAGCTAATGAAAAACTGTTTTTT
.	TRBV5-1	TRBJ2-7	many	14	CASSSGAEGYEQYF	TGCGCCAGCAGCTCGGGAGCGGAAGGTTACGAGCAGTACTTC
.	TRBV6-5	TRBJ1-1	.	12	CASSYEVGQAFF	TGTGCCAGCAGTTACGAGGTAGGACAAGCTTTCTTT
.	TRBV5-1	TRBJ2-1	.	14	CASSLRARGNEQFF	TGCGCCAGCAGCTTGAGGGCTCGGGGGAATGAGCAGTTCTTC
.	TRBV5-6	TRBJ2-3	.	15	CASSLGLGQTDTQYF	TGTGCCAGCAGCTTGGGTTTGGGACAAACAGATACGCAGTATTTT
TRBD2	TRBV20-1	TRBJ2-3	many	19	CSAAPEIAGGLRSTDTQYF	TGCAGTGCAGCACCCGAGATAGCGGGGGGGTTAAGAAGCACAGATACGCAGTATTTT
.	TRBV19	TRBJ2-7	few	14	CASNSGTLSYEQYF	TGTGCCAGTAATTCCGGGACACTCTCCTACGAGCAGTACTTC
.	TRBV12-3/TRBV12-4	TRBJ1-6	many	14	CASSFTGYNSPLHF	TGTGCCAGCAGTTTTACGGGCTATAATTCACCCCTCCACTTT
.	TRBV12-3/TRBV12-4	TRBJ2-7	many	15	CASSPRAGDWREQYF	TGTGCCAGCAGTCCCCGAGCAGGGGACTGGAGAGAGCAGTACTTC
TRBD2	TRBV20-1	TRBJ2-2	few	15	CSARVGRGGTGELFF	TGCAGTGCTAGAGTGGGACGGGGGGGGACCGGGGAGCTGTTTTTT